Sequencing of this T cell receptor beta chain was carried out in a study of EBV T-cell therapy then PD-1 blockade in nasopharyngeal carcinoma (dated by TCRdb to about 2021). Details on this clone: Its antigen has not been determined. Base quality data are lacking; no much larger clone is found one base away.

The sample's treatment or condition label is to be understood as: AdE1-LMPpoly-expanded autologous EBV-specific T-cell therapy followed by anti-PD-1 nivolumab. The Qiagen DNeasy Kit was used to extract genomic DNA from the sorted cells. Deep sequencing of the TCR beta chain was done on the immunoSEQ platform. The paper's processing steps were these. Repertoire data analysis was performed with the immunoSEQ Analyzer software. The source is immuneACCESS, and TCRdb retained only in-frame sequences with V and J called. Part of the clones is not carried over; for the studies checked, unresolved V genes explain less than half of this, and the remainder is unexplained. D and trimming were read from the DNA, whereas the V and J calls and clone size are those reported in that table. The sample data list some 21,000 clones, and approximately 87% of these were observed just once. Approximately 31% of the sample comes from the top ten.

The germline V gene encodes CDR1 MNHEY and CDR2 SMNVEV (reference sequence). The CDR3 goes from the cysteine to the phenylalanine over 13 residues. Solely the CDR3 DNA is kept, with 39 bases framed from the first base. V is reduced by 6 bases and J by 6 bases, leaving a spacing of 14 bases between them. The rearranged chain carries TRBV27 and TRBJ1-2; confidence is insufficient to name the D gene. This TCR was recovered from a man aged 35 to 55 with nasopharyngeal carcinoma. The sequenced sample was CD8+ T cells from blood, obtained at roughly day 61 from a patient whose treatment included autologous EBV-specific T cells and nivolumab. In nucleotide form, the sequence is TGTGCCAGCAGCTCCGACCTTTTTCATGGCTACACCTTC. Its translation is CASSSDLFHGYTF.